This entry concerns a single TCR beta chain. The sample originates from a study of blood T cell repertoires in COVID-19. Study overall: T cells, B-cell-depleted T cells, or PBMCs supplied cDNA or gDNA.

Produced via immunoSEQ multiplex PCR; TCRdb's table is partial and in-frame only. The table includes some 170,000 clones, around 83% detected once. The length of the CDR3 is 13 residues. Germline CDR1 is LGHNT and CDR2 is FRNRAP. V dropped 6 bases and J dropped 0 bases, with 3 bases sitting between them. Individuals drawn from 24 US areas were about 18 to 95 years old. The recovered donors of Cohort 3 showed two negative PCRs, clearance, or symptom resolution. Sequenced: PBMCs or T cells enriched from blood (not recorded which). The sequence was obtained from a man aged 45-60 years who had recovered from COVID-19. V and J are TRBV12-5 and TRBJ2-6; D uncertain. The CDR3 DNA reads as TGTGCTAGTGGCTCCTCTGGGGCCAACGTCCTGACTTTC. Translating gives CASGSSGANVLTF. The whole variable domain, remainder taken from reference TRBV12-5 and TRBJ2-6, is DARVTQTPRHKVTEMGQEVTMRCQPILGHNTVFWYRQTMMQGLELLAYFRNRAPLDDSGMPKDRFSAEMPDATLATLKIQPSEPRDSAVYFCASGSSGANVLTFGAGSRLTVL.